This T cell receptor (beta chain) emerged from a study of T cell responses to AZD1222 COVID-19 vaccine. Findings and limits, study-wide: Researchers took repertoire samples only after the peak T cell response had come. Nearly half of spike-specific TCRs reportedly go after variant regions that carry no mutations. AZD1222 recipients seropositive at baseline numbered only six or seven. Two doses of AZD1222 preceded a rise in Spike-specific TCR breadth and depth.

This CDR3 region has 14 residues. The V end lost 5 bases, the J end lost 7 bases, and 18 bases lay between the germline ends. The V gene's germline CDR1 is MNHEY and CDR2 SMNVEV (reference sequence). This clone was recorded a few times. Antigen specificity is unknown. TCRdb's copy holds only in-frame clones and misses some; the assay was immunoSEQ multiplex PCR. The data show 59,000 or so clones, about 80% seen once. Sequencing used peripheral blood, obtained on day 0 of AZD1222 vaccination. V is TRBV27 and J is TRBJ2-7, with unresolved D. The receptor was isolated from an adult in good health. Here the CDR3 reads CASSLSDGAEEQYF. DNA for the CDR3: TGTGCCAGCAGTCTCTCGGACGGAGCAGAAGAGCAGTACTTC.